This entry lists 13 T cell receptor beta chains sequenced from one sample in a study of blood T cell repertoires in COVID-19. Profiled with immunoSEQ multiplex PCR; TCRdb holds only in-frame clones, not every one. The sample lists roughly 70,000 clones; around 87% were seen once. The sample taken for sequencing was peripheral blood. These receptors were obtained from a woman aged 80 or older with active or convalescent COVID-19.

The chain couples TRBV7-9 to TRBJ2-7; TRBD1 aligns across 7 bases. The CDR3 extends over 14 amino acids. CDR1 SEHNR and CDR2 FQNEAQ come from the germline V gene (reference sequence). The V and J ends lost 7 bases and 2 bases, in that order; junction bases with no gene match: 8. CDR3 sequence: CASNTRDRTYEQYF. The CDR3 DNA reads as TGTGCCAGCAACACCCGGGACAGAACCTACGAGCAGTACTTC.

This clone was detected only once. V and J are TRBV28 and TRBJ2-7, with 7 bases lining up with TRBD1. This CDR3 is built from 14 residues. Trimming cost V 5 bases and J 5 bases; bases outside gene matches: 9. CDR1 and CDR2 from the germline V gene are MDHEN and SYDVKM. The CDR3 loop is CASSLQGSRNEQYF. The CDR3 nucleotides read TGTGCCAGCAGTCTACAGGGGAGTAGGAACGAGCAGTACTTC. The whole variable domain, filled in from reference TRBV28 and TRBJ2-7, reads DVKVTQSSRYLVKRTGEKVFLECVQDMDHENMFWYRQDPGLGLRLIYFSYDVKMKEKGDIPEGYSVSREKKERFSLILESASTNQTSMYLCASSLQGSRNEQYFGPGTRLTVT.

The rearrangement uses TRBV10-3 and TRBJ1-2, with a weak D call TRBD1 (6 bases). Germline CDR1 ENHRY, CDR2 SYGVKD. There are 15 residues in the CDR3. Trimming pared 7 bases from V and 4 bases from J, leaving 19 bases between. The CDR3 reads CAINNPDSYFYGYTF. The DNA for the CDR3 is TGTGCCATCAACAACCCGGACAGTTACTTCTATGGCTACACCTTC.

The chain couples TRBV5-1 to TRBJ1-1; 9 bases line up with TRBD1. This CDR3 has 17 residues. Germline CDR1 SGHRS, CDR2 YFSETQ. J was trimmed by 1 base and V by 3 bases; bases with no gene match: 10. The CDR3 protein is CASSWMDRGTGNTEAFF. The CDR3 DNA reads as TGCGCCAGCAGCTGGATGGACAGGGGTACTGGGAACACTGAAGCTTTCTTT.

This chain uses TRBV25-1 with TRBJ1-1; no clear D gene. The CDR3 is made up of 12 amino acids. Germline V gene data show CDR1 as MGHDK and CDR2 as SYGVNS. Here the CDR3 DNA reads TGTGAACTAGAGGGCCTGGACACTGAAGCTTTCTTT. It translates to CELEGLDTEAFF.

The CDR3 bases are TGTGCCAGCAGTTCGGGACTAGCGGGGGGGGCCTACGAGCAGTACTTC. Translated, it gives CASSSGLAGGAYEQYF. The chain combines TRBV28 with TRBJ2-7; 16 bases map to TRBD2. Per the germline V gene, CDR1 is MDHEN and CDR2 is SYDVKM. The CDR3 totals 16 residues. The V segment lost 4 bases and the J segment 2 bases; nucleotides outside the gene matches: 2.

The CDR3 DNA reads as TGTGCCAGCCGGGGGGTAGCCAAAAACATTCAGTACTTC. This encodes CASRGVAKNIQYF. The V gene is TRBV7-2, the J gene TRBJ2-4; 7 bases are shared with TRBD2. Germline V CDR1 and CDR2: SGHTA, FQGNSA. The junction had 1 base not matched to a gene; V was cut back by 8 bases and J by 0 bases. The CDR3 is 13 residues long.

V usage is TRBV3-1 (or the pseudogene TRBV3-2) and J usage is TRBJ2-5; TRBD2 agrees at 11 bases. V shed 1 base, J shed 1 base, and the junction held 2 bases outside the gene matches. Looked up from germline, CDR1 is LGHDT and CDR2 is YNNKEL (reference sequence). The CDR3 contains 16 residues. CDR3 sequence (DNA): TGTGCCAGCAGCCAAGGGCTAGCGGGGGGCCAAGAGACCCAGTACTTC. Translating gives CASSQGLAGGQETQYF.

The rearrangement links TRBV4-1 to TRBJ1-2; D unresolved. The V gene lost 3 bases and the J gene lost 3 bases, with 14 bases spanning the gap. Per the germline V gene, CDR1 is MGHRA and CDR2 is YSYEKL. This CDR3 has 15 amino acids. In DNA, the CDR3 is TGCGCCAGCAGCCACCCCCCGACGGGAGACTATGGCTACACCTTC. This encodes CASSHPPTGDYGYTF.

The chain combines TRBV4-3 with TRBJ2-6; 8 nucleotides line up with TRBD1. The V gene end was trimmed by 5 bases and the J gene end by 2 bases; junction bases not matched to a gene: 2. The CDR3 contains 15 residues. The V gene's germline CDR1 is LGHNA and CDR2 YSLEER. CDR3 in DNA: TGCGCCAGCAGCGGGGACAGGACTGGGGCCAACGTCCTGACTTTC. Its protein product is CASSGDRTGANVLTF.

The J gene is TRBJ1-1, the V gene TRBV19; no clear D. From germline, CDR1 is LNHDA and CDR2 SQIVND (reference sequence). This CDR3 has 14 residues. The V gene lost 7 bases and the J gene lost 4 bases, with 16 bases spanning the gap. The CDR3 sequence: CASTPLGGATEAFF. In DNA form, the CDR3 reads TGTGCCAGTACCCCCCTAGGAGGAGCCACTGAAGCTTTCTTT.

This clone was observed once. The chain joins TRBV10-1 to TRBJ1-2; no definite D call. V was pared by 3 bases and J by 3 bases, with 8 bases between. In germline, CDR1 is WNHNN, CDR2 SYGVQD (reference sequence). The CDR3 runs 13 residues. CDR3 sequence (DNA): TGCGCCAGCAGTGACAGGCGAGACTATGGCTACACCTTC. Translating gives CASSDRRDYGYTF.

In this sample, this clone turned up a few times. The chain recombines TRBV19 with TRBJ1-2, with TRBD1 matching 7 bases. Looked up from germline, CDR1 is LNHDA and CDR2 is SQIVND (reference sequence). The trim removed 4 bases at V and 2 bases at J, leaving 7 bases unmatched. There are 15 residues in the CDR3. CDR3 in amino acids: CASSKTGKGNYGYTF. In nucleotides, the CDR3 is TGTGCCAGTAGTAAGACAGGGAAAGGAAACTATGGCTACACCTTC. Combining the CDR3 with reference TRBV19 and TRBJ1-2 gives the whole variable domain DGGITQSPKYLFRKEGQNVTLSCEQNLNHDAMYWYRQDPGQGLRLIYYSQIVNDFQKGDIAEGYSVSREKKESFPLTVTSAQKNPTAFYLCASSKTGKGNYGYTFGSGTRLTVV.